This T cell receptor beta chain was obtained from a study of T cell responses to AZD1222 COVID-19 vaccine. Points from the study as a whole: Repertoire sampling was restricted to post-peak T cell response timepoints. Clonal diversity may have been underestimated, and the donors were mostly white British, with more females than males.

This CDR3 has 16 residues. V lost 0 bases to trimming and J lost 5 bases; unmatched junction nucleotides: 6. CDR1 SGDLS and CDR2 YYNGEE come from the germline V gene. A note on this clone: Its cognate antigen is unknown.

Sequenced by immunoSEQ multiplex PCR; TCRdb stores in-frame clones only, minus some. The table lists some 150,000 clones, around 89% of them singletons. The chain combines TRBV9 with TRBJ2-3; TRBD2 matches 10 bases. The sample consisted of peripheral blood, taken on day 0 of AZD1222 vaccination. This TCR derives from an adult in good health. DNA of the CDR3: TGTGCCAGCAGCGTAGCAGCGGGGGGGCCGGTAGATACGCAGTATTTT. Amino acid sequence: CASSVAAGGPVDTQYF.